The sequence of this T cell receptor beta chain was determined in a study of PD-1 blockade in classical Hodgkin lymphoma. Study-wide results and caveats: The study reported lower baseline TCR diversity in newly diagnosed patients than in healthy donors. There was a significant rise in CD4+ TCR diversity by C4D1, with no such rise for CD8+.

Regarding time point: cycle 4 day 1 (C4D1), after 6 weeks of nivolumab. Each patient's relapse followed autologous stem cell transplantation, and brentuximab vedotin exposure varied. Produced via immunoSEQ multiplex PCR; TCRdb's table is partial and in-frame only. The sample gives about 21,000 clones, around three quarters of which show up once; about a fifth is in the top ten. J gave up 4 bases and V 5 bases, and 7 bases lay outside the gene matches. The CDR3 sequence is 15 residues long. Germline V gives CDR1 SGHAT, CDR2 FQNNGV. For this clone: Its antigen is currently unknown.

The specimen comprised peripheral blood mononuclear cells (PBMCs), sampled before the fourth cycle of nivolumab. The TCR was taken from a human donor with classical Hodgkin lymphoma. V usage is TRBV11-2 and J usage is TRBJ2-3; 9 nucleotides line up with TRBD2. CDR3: CASSPSGRYADTQYF. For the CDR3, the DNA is TGTGCCAGCAGCCCCAGCGGGAGGTACGCAGATACGCAGTATTTT. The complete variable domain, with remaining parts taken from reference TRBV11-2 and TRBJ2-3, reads EAGVAQSPRYKIIEKRQSVAFWCNPISGHATLYWYQQILGQGPKLLIQFQNNGVVDDSQLPKDRFSAERLKGVDSTLKIQPAKLEDSAVYLCASSPSGRYADTQYFGPGTRLTVL.